Relative to its sample, the clone carrying this TCR beta chain is medium-sized. The source of the sample is a study of T cells after yellow fever vaccination. MiXCR, applied by TCRdb to the 5' RACE reads, yields one record per CDR3 protein. Among some 15,000 distinct CDR3 sequences listed, 7.3% were seen once. This CDR3 has 15 residues. V dropped 4 bases and J dropped 2 bases, with 15 bases sitting between them. Germline lookup yields CDR1 SGHVS and CDR2 FQNEAQ. V is TRBV7-8 and J is TRBJ2-7, with TRBD2 as a possible D gene (6 bases). This sample comprised PBMCs, either bulk or a sorted T-cell subset (CD4+, CD8+, memory, or dextramer-sorted; not recorded which), obtained on the day of the yellow fever booster vaccination. The sequence came from a man in his late teens or twenties who received the YFV17D yellow fever vaccine. CDR3 DNA sequence: TGTGCCAGCAGCTCCCCGATGTGGGGGGCCTACGAGCAGTACGTC. As protein: CASSSPMWGAYEQYV.